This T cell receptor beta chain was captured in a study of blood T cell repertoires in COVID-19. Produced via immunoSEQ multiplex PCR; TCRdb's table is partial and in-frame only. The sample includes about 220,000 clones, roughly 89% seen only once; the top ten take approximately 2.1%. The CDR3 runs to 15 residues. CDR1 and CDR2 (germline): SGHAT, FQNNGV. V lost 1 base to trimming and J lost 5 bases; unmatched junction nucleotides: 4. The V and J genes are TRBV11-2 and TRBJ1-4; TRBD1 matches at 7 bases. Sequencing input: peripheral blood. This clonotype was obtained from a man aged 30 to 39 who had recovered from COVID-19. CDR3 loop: CASSLGDSRNEKLFF. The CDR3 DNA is TGTGCCAGCAGCTTAGGGGACAGCAGAAATGAAAAACTGTTTTTT.